A selection of T cell receptor beta chains follows, all from one sample in a study of T cell responses to AZD1222 COVID-19 vaccine. Assay: immunoSEQ multiplex PCR; the TCRdb copy retains only in-frame clones and omits some. The sample consists of under 95,000 clones, under 95% of them appearing once. This material consisted of peripheral blood, taken on day 0 of AZD1222 vaccination. All receptors derive from an adult in good health. Each CDR3 is given with its conserved first and last residue. The D gene is left open where the match is weak. The size of a clone is reported for some rows only, either as once, few or many, or as a class for expanded clones.

clone_size	d_call	v_call	j_call	cdr3_aa	cdr3_nt
NA	NA	TRBV6-5	TRBJ1-1	CASTFNTEAFF	TGTGCCAGCACCTTCAACACTGAAGCTTTCTTT
NA	TRBD2	TRBV27	TRBJ2-7	CASSSGLVSPDEQYF	TGTGCCAGCAGTTCAGGACTAGTAAGTCCCGACGAGCAGTACTTC
once	NA	TRBV12-5	TRBJ2-2	CASGPGASTGELFF	TGTGCTAGTGGCCCCGGGGCAAGCACCGGGGAGCTGTTTTTT
once	NA	TRBV28	TRBJ1-2	CASSEPGTRDGYTF	TGTGCCAGCAGTGAACCCGGGACAAGAGATGGCTACACCTTC
few	NA	TRBV11-2	TRBJ2-7	CASSLDLLIYEQYF	TGTGCCAGCAGCTTAGATCTCTTAATCTACGAGCAGTACTTC
NA	NA	TRBV27	TRBJ2-7	CASSSRAYEQYF	TGTGCCAGCAGTAGCAGGGCCTACGAGCAGTACTTC
NA	NA	TRBV9	TRBJ1-3	CASSVALGPSGNTIYF	TGTGCCAGCAGCGTAGCTCTCGGGCCGTCTGGAAACACCATATATTTT
NA	TRBD1	TRBV27	TRBJ2-7	CASSSGTGSSYEQYF	TGTGCCAGCAGTTCCGGGACAGGGAGCTCCTACGAGCAGTACTTC
NA	TRBD1	TRBV15	TRBJ1-2	CATSREPDRVKGYTF	TGTGCCACCAGCAGAGAACCCGACAGGGTGAAAGGCTACACCTTC
NA	NA	TRBV7-8	TRBJ1-6	CASSLGESGTRGSPLHF	TGTGCCAGCAGCTTAGGCGAGTCCGGGACGAGGGGATCACCCCTCCACTTT
NA	NA	TRBV6-6	TRBJ1-1	CASNYGGQMNTEAFF	TGTGCCAGCAACTACGGGGGACAAATGAACACTGAAGCTTTCTTT
NA	TRBD2	TRBV15	TRBJ2-7	CATSQEREGYEQYF	TGTGCCACCAGTCAAGAGCGGGAGGGCTACGAGCAGTACTTC
NA	NA	TRBV9	TRBJ2-3	CASSEGPGSYTDTQYF	TGTGCCAGCAGCGAGGGCCCCGGCAGCTACACAGATACGCAGTATTTT
NA	NA	TRBV3-1/TRBV3-2	TRBJ1-4	CASSHPGANEKLFF	TGTGCCAGCAGCCACCCAGGGGCCAATGAAAAACTGTTTTTT
few	NA	TRBV27	TRBJ1-1	CASSSKGQVGGWGTEAFF	TGTGCCAGCAGTTCAAAGGGACAAGTTGGGGGCTGGGGTACTGAAGCTTTCTTT
NA	TRBD1	TRBV27	TRBJ2-7	CASSTGRGHGEQYF	TGTGCCAGCAGTACGGGCAGGGGGCATGGCGAGCAGTACTTC
NA	TRBD1	TRBV29-1	TRBJ2-1	CSVGGQTNNEQFF	TGCAGCGTTGGGGGACAGACAAACAATGAGCAGTTCTTC
NA	TRBD2	TRBV2	TRBJ2-3	CASRALAGGTDTQYF	TGTGCCAGCAGGGCACTAGCGGGGGGCACAGATACGCAGTATTTT
NA	TRBD1	TRBV18	TRBJ2-7	CASSPRDRSYEQYF	TGTGCCAGCTCACCGAGGGACAGATCCTACGAGCAGTACTTC
NA	NA	TRBV13	TRBJ2-2	CASEGNTGELFF	TGTGCCAGCGAGGGGAACACCGGGGAGCTGTTTTTT